Each of the 13 T cell receptor beta chains below was sequenced from the same sample in a study of blood T cell repertoires in COVID-19. Assay: immunoSEQ multiplex PCR; the TCRdb copy retains only in-frame clones and omits some. The repertoire consists of over 45,000 clones, with roughly 80% occurring once and the leading ten covering about 6.2%. What was sequenced was peripheral blood. These receptors were obtained from a human donor in a cohort sampled during active or convalescent COVID-19.

V is TRBV6-5 and J is TRBJ1-3; 7 bases are shared with TRBD1. The CDR3 spans 15 residues. V shed 6 bases, J shed 0 bases, and the junction held 5 bases outside the gene matches. Germline lookup yields CDR1 MNHEY and CDR2 SVGAGI. CDR3 DNA sequence: TGTGCCAGCAGGGGACAGAGATACTCTGGAAACACCATATATTTT. It translates to CASRGQRYSGNTIYF.

The CDR3 loop is CASSEREGPDTQYF. The DNA of the CDR3 is TGCGCCAGCAGCGAAAGGGAGGGTCCAGATACGCAGTATTTT. The V gene is TRBV4-1, the J gene TRBJ2-3; 7 bases are shared with TRBD2. The V gene's germline CDR1 is MGHRA and CDR2 YSYEKL. After removal of 5 bases from V and 4 bases from J, the junction contained 6 bases not matched to a gene. This CDR3 has 14 amino acids.

This clone was found a few times. This chain connects TRBV5-1 to TRBJ1-1; 8 bases are a match to TRBD1. V dropped 0 bases and J dropped 0; count of bases not matched to a gene: 4. Looked up from germline, CDR1 is SGHRS and CDR2 is YFSETQ. The CDR3 consists of 16 residues. CDR3 sequence: CASSLGDRRMNTEAFF. The CDR3 nucleotides read TGCGCCAGCAGCTTGGGGGACAGGAGAATGAACACTGAAGCTTTCTTT.

This clone was seen a few times. The J gene is TRBJ1-6, the V gene TRBV30, with D hard to call. In germline, CDR1 is GTSNPN, CDR2 SVGIG (reference sequence). Trimming stripped 7 bases from V and 3 bases from J, with 10 bases between. The CDR3 has 13 residues. Here the CDR3 reads CASPHGYNSPLHF. CDR3 nucleotide sequence: TGTGCCTCTCCCCACGGCTATAATTCACCCCTCCACTTT.

The chain is built from TRBV2 and TRBJ1-5, with a tentative D call TRBD1 (5 bases). The ends were cut back, 7 bases at V and 2 bases at J, with 15 bases in the middle. This CDR3 region has 15 residues. Germline V gives CDR1 SNHLY, CDR2 FYNNEI. The CDR3 coding sequence is TGTGCCAGCATGCAAGGGCAGGGCGGCAATCAGCCCCAGCATTTT. This codes for CASMQGQGGNQPQHF.

This sequence joins TRBV5-1 and TRBJ2-2; 11 bases match TRBD2. The CDR3 totals 16 residues. J lost 5 bases, V lost 0 bases, and 3 bases had no gene match. Germline V gives CDR1 SGHRS, CDR2 YFSETQ. The CDR3 is CASSLETSGKTGELFF. In DNA, the CDR3 is TGCGCCAGCAGCTTGGAGACTAGCGGGAAAACCGGGGAGCTGTTTTTT.

The J gene is TRBJ2-3, the V gene TRBV6-5, with 13 bases aligning to TRBD2. CDR1 and CDR2 from the germline V gene are MNHEY and SVGAGI. The V and J ends lost 6 bases and 5 bases, in that order; junction bases with no gene match: 2. This CDR3 comprises 14 residues. CDR3 coding DNA: TGTGCCAGCAGAAGACTAGCGGGGGGAGATACGCAGTATTTT. This sequence encodes CASRRLAGGDTQYF.

The CDR3 DNA reads TGTGCCAGCAGCTTGGGGACCAGACAGGGTCTCACCTCTGGGGCCAACGTCCTGACTTTC. This sequence encodes CASSLGTRQGLTSGANVLTF. This chain links TRBV7-6 with TRBJ2-6; 7 bases are shared with TRBD1. The J segment lost 0 bases and the V segment lost 3 bases, leaving 14 bases of the junction unmatched. The CDR3 is 20 residues long. CDR1 and CDR2 from the germline V gene are SGHVS and FNYEAQ.

This clone was observed a handful of times. The CDR3 DNA sequence: TGTGCCAGCAGCCAAGTGGGACTTGGGTCTTTGGGGACCCAGTACTTC. Translated, it gives CASSQVGLGSLGTQYF. V gene TRBV14 combines with J gene TRBJ2-5; D may be TRBD2 (6 bases). CDR1 and CDR2 from the germline V gene are SGHDN and FVKESK. The V and J ends lost 1 base and 7 bases respectively, with 19 bases between them. The CDR3 is made up of 16 amino acids.

This chain connects TRBV9 to TRBJ2-3; D is unclear. The V end was cut by 4 bases, the J end by 0 bases, with 9 bases between. Germline V lookup: CDR1 SGDLS, CDR2 YYNGEE. The CDR3 covers 14 residues. CDR3 nucleotide sequence: TGTGCCAGCAGCAGTCCGACTAGCACAGATACGCAGTATTTT. Its translation: CASSSPTSTDTQYF.

This clone showed up just a few times. The rearrangement links TRBV7-2 to TRBJ2-3, with TRBD1 as a possible D gene (6 bases). CDR3 length equals 14 residues. V gave up 4 bases and J gave up 0 bases, with 8 bases separating them. Looked up from germline, CDR1 is SGHTA and CDR2 is FQGNSA. The CDR3 DNA is TGTGCCAGCAGCTCAGGGGTTAGCACAGATACGCAGTATTTT. This codes for CASSSGVSTDTQYF.

The chain couples TRBV6-6 to TRBJ1-1, with D perhaps TRBD1 (6 bases). CDR1 is MNHNY and CDR2 is SVGAGI in the germline V gene (reference sequence). CDR3 length: 13 amino acids. The V and J ends lost 6 bases and 11 bases respectively, with 19 bases between them. The CDR3 protein is CASSRDREGGAFF. CDR3 DNA sequence: TGTGCCAGCAGCAGGGACCGCGAGGGGGGGGCTTTCTTT.

The rearrangement uses TRBV7-2 and TRBJ1-2; D not resolved. Looked up from germline, CDR1 is SGHTA and CDR2 is FQGNSA. The V end lost 7 bases, the J end lost 0 bases, and 9 bases lay between the germline ends. The CDR3 consists of 13 residues. DNA for the CDR3: TGTGCCAGCAAACAGATGGCTAACTATGGCTACACCTTC. It codes for CASKQMANYGYTF.